This TCR beta chain was captured in a study of cytomegalovirus exposure and HLA in healthy donors (dated by TCRdb to between 2016 and 2019). About the full investigation: In an earlier analysis of 550 to 750 of the donors, 250 to 350 Gb of sequence data and about 110 million unique TCR beta sequences from 150 million to 200 million T cells were reported. An early release covering roughly 580 HLA-typed donors comprised 250 to 350 gigabases of sequencing data and around 80 million unique TCR sequences. Of the roughly 400 genotyped donors, about 80% fell in the genetic ancestry cluster associated with self-reported Caucasian donors. The aim of the study was to test whether cataloging public T cell receptors could identify signatures of past pathogen exposure. The study profiled the T cell repertoires of under 850 subjects by immunosequencing and related them to cytomegalovirus serostatus. Along with the roughly 670-subject first cohort, a separate validation cohort of over a hundred different subjects was used. To predict cytomegalovirus infection status, the study brought together high-throughput TCR immunosequencing, statistical association of individual TCRs with disease status, and machine learning. To study patterns of TCR occurrence, a later analysis re-analyzed previously published TCR beta repertoires from hundreds of donors and added high-resolution HLA genotyping. The later analysis used no new phenotypic data to find candidate immune exposures, relying instead on TCR beta sequences and their occurrence across donors. In an earlier analysis of over 550 of the donors, high-throughput TCR beta sequencing was used to judge whether each TCR beta V gene segment behaved as functional or pseudogenic. Alongside the repertoire data, information on donor age, sex, ethnicity and CMV serostatus was compiled. A later genetic analysis used genome-wide SNP genotypes for about 60% of the roughly 700 donors, treating that subset as a discovery cohort. Every discovery cohort repertoire had been produced on one sequencing platform. HLA typing covered class I and class II loci at four-digit resolution. The number of donors typed differed by locus, with roughly 620-630 for A, B, C, DRB1 and DQB1, around 520 for DQA1, over 600 for DPA1, and over 400 for DPB1. Roughly five DR-DQ haplotypes were handled as single units for association and clustering, since linkage in the cohort was strong. Across some 400 genotyped donors of the cohort, an average of 235,054 unique TCR beta nucleotide sequences per donor were sequenced, and 15% to 20% of those sequences were non-productive.

Libraries were prepared through the immunoSEQ multiplex PCR assay. For the multiplex PCR, a mixture combining 60 forward primers for TCR Vbeta segments and 13 reverse primers for TCR Jbeta segments was used. Amplification of the CDR3 region of rearranged TCR beta genes was performed with a multiplex PCR assay on genomic DNA. Amplified TCR beta libraries were sequenced as 87-base-pair reads on the Illumina HiSeq System. On the study's bioinformatics: A later analysis counted some 74 million unique TCR beta chains across the 550 to 750 repertoires, and 10 million to 11 million of these chains were shared by at least two donors. Raw reads were error-corrected and collapsed into unique sequences by a nearest-neighbor algorithm in which closely related sequences were merged to remove PCR and sequencing errors. Alignment of CDR3 sequences to IMGT reference sequences was used to assign V, D and J gene segments. For a sequence to be retained, at least a six-nucleotide match to both a V gene segment and a J gene segment was required. Rearrangements were classified as productive when the CDR3 lacked stop codons and remained in frame with V and J, and all other rearrangements were classified as non-productive. Following IMGT convention, CDR3 was defined as the stretch from the second conserved V-encoded cysteine to the conserved J-encoded phenylalanine. Sequences without an unambiguous match to a single V gene segment were excluded from the earlier analysis of over 500 of the donors. An earlier analysis of 500 to 600 of the donors classified V segments as functional when productive rearrangements were above 56.7% and as segregating when the standard deviation between donors was above 5%. A statistical classification framework was built to diagnose cytomegalovirus status from the catalog of TCR beta chain sequences. A later analysis assigned V and J genes by comparing TCR nucleotide sequences with IMGT/GENE-DB human TR gene sequences. In a later analysis, CDR3 sequences and most-parsimonious VDJ recombination scenarios were assigned using the TCRdist pipeline. In a later analysis, each TCR beta chain was defined by its CDR3 amino acid sequence together with its V-gene family, and reads without a unique V-gene family were excluded. A later analysis removed roughly 590 highly shared, low-generation-probability nucleotide sequences to deal with suspected cross-contamination and a sequencing artifact. For each public chain, a later analysis derived a clonal expansion index from normalized ranks of inferred template counts within each repertoire. In a later analysis, generation probabilities were computed with a VDJ recombination model fitted to out-of-frame rearrangements, and the resulting probabilities were checked against IGoR. Hypergeometric tests were used in a later analysis to score TCR-TCR, TCR-HLA and TCR-CMV co-occurrence, with a repertoire-size bias correction applied to the TCR pairs. False discovery rates were estimated in a later analysis by permuting HLA or CMV assignments 20 times. A later analysis grouped co-occurring TCRs with DBSCAN, adding TCRdist sequence similarity when clustering within HLA-allele-positive subsets. Co-occurrence clustering excluded repertoires with fewer than 30,000 or more than 120,000 public chains, plus five with anomalous nucleotide sharing. The clones in this table, taken by TCRdb from immuneACCESS, are in-frame only. Not every clone is retained; where verified, under half of the shortfall comes from an unresolved V gene, and the cause of the rest is unknown. V and J calls and clone size are as listed in that table; D and trimming were resolved from the DNA. The sample table holds roughly 140,000 clones, of which over 75% were seen once. The ten largest clones add up to around 6.2% of the sample.

Here is what the overall study found, with its caveats: Compared with equally common non-associated chains, HLA-associated TCR beta chains in a later analysis were more clonally expanded and had lower generation probabilities. According to a later analysis, TCR association rates differed among HLA loci, with DRB1 alleles showing the most associated TCRs and HLA-C alleles showing the fewest. At a false discovery rate of 0.05, a later analysis linked about 17,000 TCR beta sequences to specific HLA alleles. According to the authors, the approach could potentially be generalized to other disease states and immunological phenotypes. In a later genetic analysis, fewer N-insertions in productive TCRs were reported among donors in an Asian-associated ancestry cluster than the 666-donor mean. Linkage disequilibrium might explain the correlated functional status among segregating V segments, but an unknown experimental factor could not be ruled out. A further reported finding was that TCR beta sequences accurately predicted the HLA-A and HLA-B alleles for most subjects in the first cohort. Cytomegalovirus status was reported to be diagnosed by the classifier with high specificity and sensitivity in both the original and validation cohorts. Because counts were too low, about 18 rarely observed V segments, including chromosome 9 orphons, were excluded from the earlier analysis of fewer than 650 of the donors. Some IMGT-functional V segments, including TRBV6-2 and TRBV6-3, could not be told apart with the 87-base-pair reads, so those segments were excluded. A later analysis found that most CMV-associated TCR beta chains appeared HLA-restricted, with HLA associations seemingly driven largely by CMV exposure. HLA typing was unavailable for some donors at each locus, so association tests used only the typed subset. A later genetic analysis associated a missense DCLRE1C variant with V-gene and J-gene trimming of TCR beta chains, and an independent cohort replicated the association. Most TCR sequences were seen in very few donors, while some public TCRs were found in many individuals. In the study, around 160 TCR beta chains were listed as associated with cytomegalovirus. Three of the identified cytomegalovirus-associated TCR beta chains were confirmed in vitro to be specific for cytomegalovirus antigens. A group of highly shared sequence variants was considered likely to be a technical artifact of the sequencing pipeline. The only immune exposure information available for the cohort was CMV serostatus. Only TCR beta chains were sequenced in this cohort, and the absence of alpha or paired-chain data limited detectable features. An earlier analysis of around 500 of the donors showed that most TCR beta V segments appeared in productive rearrangements either about 87% or about 30% of the time, which broadly matched IMGT annotations. Several of the top co-occurrence clusters appeared to be linked to parvovirus B19, influenza, CMV and Epstein-Barr virus, according to a later analysis. The presence/absence analyses assumed that sequencing depth was roughly uniform across donors, and that assumption may not be true. Assigning TCR associations to individual alleles was difficult when HLA alleles, especially DR and DQ, strongly co-occurred.

Concerning this clone itself: Its antigen is unknown. No much larger clonotype is one base removed from it; base qualities were not supplied.

The cohort comprised around 700 healthy bone marrow donors. At the time of sampling, all cohort members were nominally healthy, though unrecorded immune exposures were likely present. The donor tested CMV seropositive and was one of the 289 seropositive cohort members. Each donor provided a peripheral blood sample, and peripheral blood mononuclear cells were used for TCR beta sequencing. The Qiagen DNeasy Blood Extraction Kit was used to extract genomic DNA from the blood cell samples. V lost 5 bases and J lost 3 bases, and the count of bases not matched to a germline gene is 6. The CDR3 sequence holds 15 residues, the cysteine and phenylalanine included. Of all the DNA, just the CDR3 is kept, 45 bases in frame from base 1. Reading the germline V gene (reference sequence) gives CDR1 LNHDA and CDR2 SQIVND.

Sequencing input: PBMCs. This receptor was obtained from a man between 25 and 39 years old in good health and CMV-seropositive. In this chain, TRBV19 is recombined with TRBJ2-3; 9 central nucleotides agree with TRBD1. The CDR3 region: CASSLRDRATDTQYF. The DNA reads as follows: TGTGCCAGTAGTCTCCGGGACAGGGCGACAGATACGCAGTATTTT.